This T cell receptor (beta chain) was identified in a study of shared clonotypes between healthy human individuals. Sequencing was performed with immunoSEQ multiplex PCR; in TCRdb, only in-frame clones are kept and a portion is missing. The data show under 2,500,000 clones, around 95% seen once. This clonotype originated in a man younger than 35 in good health. Sequences were obtained from naive CD4+ T cells sorted from blood. Subset: CD45RA+ positively selected.

This chain's CDR3 is CASSPGVGTDTQYF. In DNA, the CDR3 is TGTGCCAGTAGTCCTGGGGTGGGAACAGATACGCAGTATTTT. The chain combines TRBV19 with TRBJ2-3; D is undetermined. V gave up 5 bases and J gave up 3 bases, with 12 bases separating them. The V gene's germline CDR1 is LNHDA and CDR2 SQIVND (reference sequence). The CDR3 runs to 14 residues.